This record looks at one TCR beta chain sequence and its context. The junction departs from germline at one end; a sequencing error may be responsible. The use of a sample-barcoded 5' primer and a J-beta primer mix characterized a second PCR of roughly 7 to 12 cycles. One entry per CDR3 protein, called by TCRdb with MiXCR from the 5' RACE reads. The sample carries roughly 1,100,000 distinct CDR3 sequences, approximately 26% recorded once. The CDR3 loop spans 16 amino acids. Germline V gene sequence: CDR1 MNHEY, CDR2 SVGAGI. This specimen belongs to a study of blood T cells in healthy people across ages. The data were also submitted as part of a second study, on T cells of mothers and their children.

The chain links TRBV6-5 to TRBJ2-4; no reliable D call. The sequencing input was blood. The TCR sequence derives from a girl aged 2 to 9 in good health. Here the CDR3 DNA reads TGTGCCAGTAGTTACTCGCTGCAGCTAGCCAAAAACATTCAGTACTTC. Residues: CASSYSLQLAKNIQYF.